A single sample gave rise to the 15 T cell receptor beta chains below, sequenced in a study of CD8+ T cells in alopecia areata (dated by TCRdb to 2017 to 2018). The receptor library was made with the immunoSEQ multiplex PCR assay. For TCR sequencing, RNA was extracted from every sample and reverse transcribed into cDNA to serve as template. Entries here come from immuneACCESS through TCRdb and include only in-frame sequences with V and J called. Some clones fail to appear in such tables; in the studies checked, an unresolved V gene covers under half of the shortfall, and the cause of the remainder is unknown. Within this sample are 120,000 or so clones, with 45% to 50% of them counted one time only. Clones ranked in the top ten supply roughly a tenth of the sample. The sequenced sample consisted of NKG2D-low CD8+ T cells sorted from blood. What this sample's cell subset or site label stands for: sorted CD8+ NKG2D-low blood T cells. These receptors came from a human donor with alopecia areata.

This clone was counted a few times. The rearrangement links TRBV27 to TRBJ2-7; D is unresolved. Looked up from germline, CDR1 is MNHEY and CDR2 is SMNVEV (reference sequence). CDR3 length: 14 amino acids. Trimming left V 6 bases short and J 1 base short, with 13 bases between. Written as DNA, the CDR3 is TGTGCCAGCAGCTCCGGTACAACGTCCTACGAGCAGTACTTC. Its protein is CASSSGTTSYEQYF.

The chain carries TRBV28 and TRBJ2-1; no clear D gene. The CDR3 covers 13 residues. The germline gives CDR1 MDHEN, CDR2 SYDVKM. Trimming stripped 3 bases from V and 10 bases from J, with 13 bases between. Here the CDR3 DNA reads TGTGCCAGCAGTTTCGTAGAGGTCGGGGAGCAGTTCTTC. It encodes CASSFVEVGEQFF.

This clone was observed once. The J gene is TRBJ2-1, the V gene TRBV7-8, with TRBD2 matching 9 bases. The CDR3 runs to 15 residues. The V and J ends lost 6 bases and 7 bases, in that order; junction bases with no gene match: 10. CDR1 is SGHVS and CDR2 is FQNEAQ in the germline V gene. Written as DNA, the CDR3 is TGTGCCAGCAGACCCCAGGGACTAGCTGGGAATGAGCAGTTCTTC. The encoded protein is CASRPQGLAGNEQFF.

The chain carries TRBV29-1 and TRBJ1-2; TRBD1 is a possible D gene (5 bases). V was clipped by 5 bases and J by 4 bases, with 14 bases between them. Germline V gene data show CDR1 as SQVTM and CDR2 as ANQGSEA. This CDR3 has 13 amino acids. In nucleotides, the CDR3 is TGCAGCGTTTCCGGGACGGAGTTCTATGGCTACACCTTC. This codes for CSVSGTEFYGYTF.

This clone was found a few times. The V gene is TRBV28, the J gene TRBJ2-1; TRBD1 agrees at 9 bases. The J segment lost 8 bases and the V segment lost 6 bases, leaving 2 bases of the junction unmatched. The CDR3 runs 12 residues. In germline, CDR1 is MDHEN, CDR2 SYDVKM. The CDR3 sequence: CASSGQGHEQFF. The CDR3 DNA reads TGTGCCAGCAGCGGACAGGGGCATGAGCAGTTCTTC.

The rearrangement uses TRBV29-1 and TRBJ2-1; the match to TRBD2 covers 7 bases. Germline assignment: CDR1 SQVTM and CDR2 ANQGSEA. This CDR3 is 12 amino acids long. Germline trimming cut 3 bases from V and 15 bases from J; bases unmatched to any gene: 11. CDR3 in amino acids: CSVETSSLVLFF. CDR3 bases: TGCAGCGTTGAGACTAGCAGTCTTGTCCTGTTCTTC.

The rearrangement links TRBV29-1 to TRBJ2-7, with 10 bases aligning to TRBD1. The CDR3 has 15 residues. V lost 6 bases to trimming and J lost 2 bases; unmatched junction nucleotides: 10. Germline CDR1 SQVTM, CDR2 ANQGSEA. Written as DNA, the CDR3 is TGCAGCGTGATGCCCGACAGGGGGCTAACCTACGAGCAGTACTTC. Translation: CSVMPDRGLTYEQYF.

This chain connects TRBV4-1 to TRBJ2-1; D remains unclear. The CDR3 spans 13 residues. Trimming shortened V by 5 bases and J by 0 bases, and 5 bases separated the two germline ends. Germline-derived CDR1 and CDR2 are MGHRA and YSYEKL. CDR3 nucleotide sequence: TGCGCCAGCAGCTTTAGCTCCTACAATGAGCAGTTCTTC. Translating gives CASSFSSYNEQFF.

This clone was counted a few times. This chain joins TRBV29-1 and TRBJ2-5; D not resolved. The CDR3 consists of 14 residues. The germline V gene has CDR1 SQVTM and CDR2 ANQGSEA. Trimming removed 4 bases at V and 2 bases at J, with 14 bases between. This CDR3 reads CSVGPPTEQETQYF. The DNA of the CDR3 is TGCAGCGTTGGCCCGCCGACGGAACAAGAGACCCAGTACTTC.

The rearrangement joins TRBV29-1 to TRBJ1-1; no definite D call. The V end was cut by 6 bases, the J end by 4 bases, with 18 bases between. Germline loops: CDR1 SQVTM, CDR2 ANQGSEA. The CDR3 extends over 14 amino acids. The DNA of the CDR3 is TGCAGCGTCCTTATTCCGGGTCTGGGCACTGAAGCTTTCTTT. Protein product: CSVLIPGLGTEAFF.

The sample holds many counts of this clone. The chain links TRBV4-2 to TRBJ2-7, with D hard to call. V lost 0 bases to trimming and J lost 0 bases, with 12 bases between them. Germline CDR1 reads LGHNA; CDR2 reads YNFKEQ. This CDR3 has 16 residues. The CDR3 nucleotides are TGTGCCAGCAGCCAAGATTCAGGAGAGCCCTCCTACGAGCAGTACTTC. Translated, it gives CASSQDSGEPSYEQYF.

This clone came up a few times. The chain links TRBV7-9 to TRBJ1-2; D perhaps matches TRBD1 (6 bases). Trimming left V 3 bases short and J 8 bases short, with 13 bases between. The length of the CDR3 is 13 residues. Germline values: CDR1 SEHNR, CDR2 FQNEAQ (reference sequence). The CDR3 DNA sequence: TGTGCCAGCAGCTTCTTACAGGGAACGGGCTACACCTTC. It is translated as CASSFLQGTGYTF.

The chain carries TRBV29-1 and TRBJ1-1, with D possibly TRBD1 on 5 matching bases. The CDR3 contains 10 residues. Germline CDR1 reads SQVTM; CDR2 reads ANQGSEA. The V and J ends lost 7 bases and 6 bases respectively, with 9 bases between them. The CDR3 here is CSAGFPEAFF. DNA of the CDR3: TGCAGCGCAGGGTTCCCTGAAGCTTTCTTT. The complete variable domain, with remaining parts taken from reference TRBV29-1 and TRBJ1-1, reads SAVISQKPSRDICQRGTSLTIQCQVDSQVTMMFWYRQQPGQSLTLIATANQGSEATYESGFVIDKFPISRPNLTFSTLTVSNMSPEDSSIYLCSAGFPEAFFGQGTRLTVV.

A few counts support this clone. This rearrangement joins TRBV5-1 to TRBJ1-2, with TRBD1 identical over 7 bases. This CDR3 region has 12 residues. Germline trimming cut 4 bases from V and 8 bases from J; bases unmatched to any gene: 5. From germline, CDR1 is SGHRS and CDR2 YFSETQ. CDR3 region: CASSKGTAGYTF. As DNA, the CDR3 is TGCGCCAGCAGCAAAGGGACAGCAGGCTACACCTTC.

This clone was detected a few times. The chain employs TRBV29-1 and TRBJ2-2; 9 nucleotides line up with TRBD2. The V segment lost 7 bases and the J segment 3 bases; nucleotides outside the gene matches: 3. The germline V gene has CDR1 SQVTM and CDR2 ANQGSEA. CDR3 size: 13 residues. DNA of the CDR3: TGCAGCGGATTAGCGGGGGACACCGGGGAGCTGTTTTTT. Its translation is CSGLAGDTGELFF.